The 25 T cell receptor beta chains listed next were all sequenced from one sample in a study of cytomegalovirus exposure and HLA in healthy donors. PCR employed 60 Vbeta and 13 Jbeta primers. Produced via immunoSEQ multiplex PCR; TCRdb's table is partial and in-frame only. The sample records approximately 240,000 clones, 70% to 85% being singletons. The sample comprised PBMCs. The receptors here all came from a woman between 40 and 50 years old in good health and CMV-seronegative.

This clone was detected a few times. DNA of the CDR3: TGTGCCAGCAGCCTATGGACAGGGGAGGAGCAGTACTTC. As protein: CASSLWTGEEQYF. J is TRBJ2-7 and V is TRBV5-5; 9 positions agree with TRBD1. Germline CDR1 reads SGHKS; CDR2 reads YYEKEE (reference sequence). V gave up 4 bases and J gave up 7 bases; unmatched junction bases: 6. The CDR3 spans 13 residues.

V and J are TRBV5-1 and TRBJ2-1, with 9 nucleotides matching TRBD2. Losses at the gene ends were 3 bases for V and 2 bases for J; bases not matched to a gene: 6. The germline CDR1 and CDR2 sequences are SGHRS and YFSETQ. The length of the CDR3 is 16 residues. The CDR3 sequence: CASSSRTSATYNEQFF. CDR3 bases: TGCGCCAGCAGCTCTAGGACTAGCGCCACCTACAATGAGCAGTTCTTC. The variable domain in full, completed from reference TRBV5-1 and TRBJ2-1, reads KAGVTQTPRYLIKTRGQQVTLSCSPISGHRSVSWYQQTPGQGLQFLFEYFSETQRNKGNFPGRFSGRQFSNSRSEMNVSTLELGDSALYLCASSSRTSATYNEQFFGPGTRLTVL.

The chain carries TRBV7-2 and TRBJ2-5; 8 bases line up with TRBD1. Germline values: CDR1 SGHTA, CDR2 FQGNSA. The CDR3 totals 16 residues. Trimming at V came to 1 base and at J to 5 bases, leaving 9 bases not matched to a gene. The CDR3 spells CASSLGTGSLGETQYF. CDR3 DNA: TGTGCCAGCAGCTTAGGGACAGGGTCTCTCGGGGAGACCCAGTACTTC.

This chain connects TRBV30 to TRBJ1-1; D is unresolved. The V gene's germline CDR1 is GTSNPN and CDR2 SVGIG (reference sequence). The CDR3 runs to 14 residues. Trimming shortened V by 0 bases and J by 5 bases, and 13 bases separated the two germline ends. The CDR3 DNA follows: TGTGCCTGGAGTGTACAAACGGGAGGGACTGAAGCTTTCTTT. Amino acid sequence: CAWSVQTGGTEAFF.

This chain connects TRBV5-8 to TRBJ2-5; TRBD1 matches 7 bases. The closer fit of TRBJ2-7 to the DNA end suggests the J call may be wrong. Per germline, CDR1 SGHTS and CDR2 YDEGEE. This CDR3 has 13 amino acids. DNA for the CDR3: TGTGCCAGCAGCAAGGGACAGTCCTACGAGCAGTACTTC. It is translated as CASSKGQSYEQYF.

V usage is TRBV11-2 and J usage is TRBJ2-1; TRBD1 might be the D (5 bases). Germline V gene sequence: CDR1 SGHAT, CDR2 FQNNGV. This CDR3 comprises 14 residues. Trimming took 3 bases from V and 5 from J, leaving 11 bases between them. For the CDR3, the DNA is TGTGCCAGCAGCTTTCGACAGTCACACAATGAGCAGTTCTTC. This translates into CASSFRQSHNEQFF.

The rearrangement links TRBV7-3 to TRBJ2-3; a weak D match, TRBD2 (6 bases). Germline V CDR1 and CDR2: SGHTA, FQGTGA. This CDR3 is built from 14 residues. V lost 5 bases, J lost 1 base, and 10 bases lay in between. CDR3 loop: CASSPGGGTDTQYF. CDR3 nucleotide sequence: TGTGCCAGCAGCCCGGGCGGGGGCACAGATACGCAGTATTTT.

V usage is TRBV29-1 and J usage is TRBJ2-5, with TRBD1 matching 8 bases. The trim removed 1 base at V and 6 bases at J, leaving 4 bases unmatched. This CDR3 spans 13 amino acids. The germline V gene has CDR1 SQVTM and CDR2 ANQGSEA. CDR3 sequence: CSVEAGGGKTQYF. CDR3 sequence (DNA): TGCAGCGTTGAAGCAGGGGGCGGGAAGACCCAGTACTTC.

V and J are TRBV5-1 and TRBJ2-7; D might be TRBD1 (5 bases). V shed 1 base and J shed 6 bases, with 17 bases lying between them. The CDR3 runs 15 residues. Germline V CDR1 and CDR2: SGHRS, YFSETQ. CDR3 bases: TGCGCCAGCAGCTTGTATACAGGCGCCTCCGGCGAGCAGTACTTC. Translation gives CASSLYTGASGEQYF.

The rearrangement links TRBV6-5 to TRBJ2-2; tentatively, D is TRBD1 (6 bases). Looked up from germline, CDR1 is MNHEY and CDR2 is SVGAGI. This CDR3 comprises 14 residues. Trimming took 2 bases from V and 5 from J, leaving 9 bases between them. The CDR3 protein is CASSYGRGTGELFF. The DNA for the CDR3 is TGTGCCAGCAGTTACGGCAGGGGAACCGGGGAGCTGTTTTTT.

The V gene is TRBV25-1, the J gene TRBJ1-5; 9 bases match TRBD1. Germline lookup yields CDR1 MGHDK and CDR2 SYGVNS. This CDR3 has 17 amino acids. V lost 4 bases to trimming and J lost 1 base; unmatched junction nucleotides: 8. CDR3: CASSGQGDKVSNQPQHF. CDR3 DNA: TGTGCCAGCAGTGGACAGGGGGACAAGGTAAGCAATCAGCCCCAGCATTTT.

The chain couples TRBV7-9 to TRBJ2-1; D remains ambiguous. The CDR3 extends over 13 amino acids. The germline gives CDR1 SEHNR, CDR2 FQNEAQ (reference sequence). The germline V and J ends were trimmed by 4 bases and 4 bases, with 8 bases remaining between them. The CDR3 spells CASSSLLYNEQFF. The CDR3 DNA is TGTGCCAGCAGCTCGTTACTTTACAATGAGCAGTTCTTC.

V gene TRBV19 combines with J gene TRBJ1-1, with 9 bases that match TRBD1. The length of the CDR3 is 14 residues. J lost 5 bases, V lost 4 bases, and 5 bases had no gene match. Per the germline V gene, CDR1 is LNHDA and CDR2 is SQIVND (reference sequence). Here the CDR3 DNA reads TGTGCCAGTAGTACAACAGGGGGCATGACTGAAGCTTTCTTT. Encoded protein: CASSTTGGMTEAFF.

In its sample, this clone was seen a few times. The chain employs TRBV7-3 and TRBJ1-1; D gene unclear. The germline V and J ends were trimmed by 1 base and 0 bases, with 9 bases remaining between them. From germline, CDR1 is SGHTA and CDR2 FQGTGA. This CDR3 spans 15 amino acids. The CDR3 DNA reads as TGTGCCAGCAGCTTAAGGGCCGCTCTGAACACTGAAGCTTTCTTT. Its translation is CASSLRAALNTEAFF.

The J gene is TRBJ2-6, the V gene TRBV30; TRBD1 matches 11 bases. Germline V gene lookup returns CDR1 GTSNPN and CDR2 SVGIG (reference sequence). This CDR3 region has 17 residues. With V trimmed by 3 bases and J by 1 base, 5 bases remained unmatched. The CDR3 region is CAWSSGQGGSGANVLTF. Here the CDR3 DNA reads TGTGCCTGGAGCTCGGGACAGGGGGGGTCTGGGGCCAACGTCCTGACTTTC.

V is TRBV28 and J is TRBJ1-3; the match to TRBD1 covers 9 bases. V lost 6 bases and J lost 8; bases outside the gene matches: 11. The germline gives CDR1 MDHEN, CDR2 SYDVKM. This CDR3 comprises 15 residues. The CDR3 nucleotides are TGTGCCAGCAGGATTGGACAGGGGAAATTGGACACCATATATTTT. Amino acid sequence: CASRIGQGKLDTIYF.

In its sample, this clone was seen once. The V call is TRBV9, the J call TRBJ1-2; tentatively, D is TRBD1 (5 bases). The CDR3 length is 15 residues. Germline V gene sequence: CDR1 SGDLS, CDR2 YYNGEE. V dropped 0 bases and J dropped 2 bases, with 11 bases sitting between them. CDR3: CASSVDTGHNYGYTF. The CDR3 DNA is TGTGCCAGCAGCGTAGATACTGGACACAACTATGGCTACACCTTC. The entire variable domain, with the rest obtained from reference TRBV9 and TRBJ1-2, is as follows: DSGVTQTPKHLITATGQRVTLRCSPRSGDLSVYWYQQSLDQGLQFLIQYYNGEERAKGNILERFSAQQFPDLHSELNLSSLELGDSALYFCASSVDTGHNYGYTFGSGTRLTVV.

This chain joins TRBV28 and TRBJ1-1; TRBD1 matches at 8 bases. The length of the CDR3 is 15 residues. V lost 8 bases, J lost 8 bases, and 16 bases stayed unmatched. CDR1 MDHEN and CDR2 SYDVKM come from the germline V gene. In nucleotides, the CDR3 is TGTGCCAGCCTACCCGCAGGGGGCACCAGGACGGAAGCTTTCTTT. Translation gives CASLPAGGTRTEAFF.

The chain is built from TRBV30 and TRBJ1-6, with 10 bases aligning to TRBD1. The germline V gene encodes CDR1 GTSNPN and CDR2 SVGIG (reference sequence). The CDR3 is 15 amino acids. Trimming removed 2 bases from V and 5 bases from J; junction bases left unmatched: 3. CDR3 bases: TGTGCCTGGAGTCGCGGGACAGGGGATAATTCACCCCTCCACTTT. Amino acid sequence: CAWSRGTGDNSPLHF.

This clone appeared once. The rearrangement joins TRBV10-1 to TRBJ2-3; 10 bases align to TRBD2. The CDR3 consists of 16 residues. Germline V gene sequence: CDR1 WNHNN, CDR2 SYGVQD (reference sequence). Trimming removed 0 bases from V and 2 bases from J; junction bases left unmatched: 2. The CDR3 here is CASSESTSGATDTQYF. CDR3 in DNA: TGCGCCAGCAGTGAGTCTACTAGCGGGGCCACAGATACGCAGTATTTT.

The chain links TRBV19 to TRBJ1-1; possible D gene TRBD1, 5 bases. V dropped 7 bases and J dropped 1 base, with 13 bases sitting between them. CDR3 size: 14 residues. CDR1 is LNHDA and CDR2 is SQIVND in the germline V gene (reference sequence). The CDR3 spells CASTLTAKNTEAFF. The DNA of the CDR3 is TGTGCCAGTACCCTGACAGCTAAGAACACTGAAGCTTTCTTT.

This chain uses TRBV19 with TRBJ1-1, with D possibly being TRBD1 (5 bases). V was clipped by 7 bases and J by 0 bases, with 15 bases between them. The CDR3 sequence is 15 residues long. Looked up from germline, CDR1 is LNHDA and CDR2 is SQIVND (reference sequence). The chain's CDR3 is CASTQEAGLNTEAFF. CDR3 sequence (DNA): TGTGCCAGTACTCAAGAGGCAGGGCTGAACACTGAAGCTTTCTTT. Full variable domain (rest looked up from reference TRBV19 and TRBJ1-1): DGGITQSPKYLFRKEGQNVTLSCEQNLNHDAMYWYRQDPGQGLRLIYYSQIVNDFQKGDIAEGYSVSREKKESFPLTVTSAQKNPTAFYLCASTQEAGLNTEAFFGQGTRLTVV.

The rearrangement uses TRBV7-3 and TRBJ2-2, with 10 bases lining up with TRBD1. The CDR3 consists of 16 residues. The ends lost 1 base at V and 7 bases at J; junction bases unmatched: 6. In germline, CDR1 is SGHTA, CDR2 FQGTGA. DNA for the CDR3: TGTGCCAGCAGCTTAAAGCGGGACAGGGGTGTCGGGGAGCTGTTTTTT. This gives the protein CASSLKRDRGVGELFF.

For this clone: A read error may produce the germline difference seen at one junction end. This chain joins TRBV7-3 and TRBJ1-1; 8 nucleotides agree with TRBD1. Looked up from germline, CDR1 is SGHTA and CDR2 is FQGTGA. The CDR3 totals 14 residues. The CDR3 DNA reads TGTACCAGCAGCTTGACTACAGGGGGCACTGAAGCTTTCTTT. It specifies CTSSLTTGGTEAFF.

A single count supports this clone. The chain recombines TRBV5-1 with TRBJ1-4; a weak D match, TRBD1 (5 bases). Germline loops: CDR1 SGHRS, CDR2 YFSETQ. V gave up 4 bases and J gave up 8 bases, with 18 bases separating them. The CDR3 is 15 residues long. The CDR3 DNA follows: TGCGCCAGCAGCGGACTAGGGCAGGGAAGGGAAAAACTGTTTTTT. It encodes CASSGLGQGREKLFF.